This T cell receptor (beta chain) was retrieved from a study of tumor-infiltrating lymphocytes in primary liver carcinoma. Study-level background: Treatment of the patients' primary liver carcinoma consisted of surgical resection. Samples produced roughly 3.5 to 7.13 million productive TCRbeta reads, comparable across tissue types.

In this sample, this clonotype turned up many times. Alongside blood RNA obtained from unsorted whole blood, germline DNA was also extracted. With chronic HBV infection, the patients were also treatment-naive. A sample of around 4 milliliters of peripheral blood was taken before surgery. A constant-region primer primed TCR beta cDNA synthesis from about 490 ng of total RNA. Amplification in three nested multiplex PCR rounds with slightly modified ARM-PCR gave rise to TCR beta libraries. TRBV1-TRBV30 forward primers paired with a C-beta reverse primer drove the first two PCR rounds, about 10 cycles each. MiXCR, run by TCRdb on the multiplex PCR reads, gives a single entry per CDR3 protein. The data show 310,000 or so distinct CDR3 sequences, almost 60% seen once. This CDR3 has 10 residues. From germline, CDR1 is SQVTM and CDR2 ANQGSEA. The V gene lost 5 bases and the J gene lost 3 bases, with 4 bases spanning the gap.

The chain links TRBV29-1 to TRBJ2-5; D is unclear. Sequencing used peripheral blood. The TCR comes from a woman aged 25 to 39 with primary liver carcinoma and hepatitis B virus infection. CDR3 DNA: TGCAGCGTTCAGAAAGAGACCCAGTACTTC. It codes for CSVQKETQYF.